The 26 T cell receptor beta chains presented below share a single source sample, sequenced in a study of PD-1 blockade in classical Hodgkin lymphoma. Assay used: immunoSEQ multiplex PCR; TCRdb lists only in-frame clones, some missing. The profile shows over 10,000 clones, about 88% of them singletons. Exposure to brentuximab vedotin varied, and each patient had relapsed following autologous stem cell transplantation. The sample here was peripheral blood mononuclear cells (PBMCs), taken at baseline. Receptors originate from a human donor with classical Hodgkin lymphoma.

This sequence joins TRBV7-9 and TRBJ2-5; D is unresolved. V shed 1 base and J shed 4 bases, with 7 bases lying between them. Germline lookup yields CDR1 SEHNR and CDR2 FQNEAQ (reference sequence). The CDR3 has 13 amino acids. CDR3 coding DNA: TGTGCCAGCAGCTTAGGACTGAGAGAGACCCAGTACTTC. Its protein is CASSLGLRETQYF.

CDR3 coding DNA: TGTGCCAGCAGCCAAGGCGGGGGGGTCGGAGAGACCCAGTACTTC. Its translation: CASSQGGGVGETQYF. The V and J genes are TRBV4-2 and TRBJ2-5; 9 nucleotides line up with TRBD2. Germline V gene sequence: CDR1 LGHNA, CDR2 YNFKEQ. The CDR3 consists of 15 residues. Trimming took 1 base from V and 4 from J; bases not matched to a gene: 4.

This clone occurred once. This sequence joins TRBV7-9 and TRBJ1-4; maybe TRBD1 (5 bases). Germline loops: CDR1 SEHNR, CDR2 FQNEAQ (reference sequence). This CDR3 spans 15 amino acids. Between the trimmed V and J ends, which lost 5 bases and 2 bases, there was a span of 12 bases. The CDR3 spells CASSRKGETNEKLFF. For the CDR3, the DNA is TGTGCCAGCAGCCGAAAAGGGGAGACTAATGAAAAACTGTTTTTT.

This clone was detected once. This chain joins TRBV7-9 and TRBJ1-5; a possible D gene is TRBD1 (5 bases). The V end was cut by 2 bases, the J end by 0 bases, with 14 bases between. The length of the CDR3 is 17 residues. From germline, CDR1 is SEHNR and CDR2 FQNEAQ (reference sequence). DNA for the CDR3: TGTGCCAGCAGCTTAATCCTACGGGACCGTAGCAATCAGCCCCAGCATTTT. Translating gives CASSLILRDRSNQPQHF.

The chain uses TRBV14 and TRBJ1-4, with a weak D call TRBD1 (6 bases). CDR1 is SGHDN, CDR2 FVKESK, per germline. V dropped 4 bases and J dropped 7 bases, with 13 bases sitting between them. The CDR3 is made up of 14 amino acids. The CDR3, as DNA: TGTGCCAGCAGCCTACAGGGTTTCGCTGAAAAACTGTTTTTT. Protein sequence: CASSLQGFAEKLFF.

This chain connects TRBV27 to TRBJ2-7; 11 bases are a match to TRBD2. In germline, CDR1 is MNHEY, CDR2 SMNVEV (reference sequence). V lost 4 bases and J lost 2; bases outside the gene matches: 1. CDR3 length: 14 amino acids. The CDR3 loop reads CASSSGLAAYEQYF. CDR3 nucleotides: TGTGCCAGCAGTTCGGGACTAGCGGCCTACGAGCAGTACTTC.

This chain links TRBV7-9 with TRBJ2-7; no clear D. The V end was cut by 3 bases, the J end by 2 bases, with 11 bases between. The V gene's germline CDR1 is SEHNR and CDR2 FQNEAQ (reference sequence). This CDR3 region has 14 residues. The CDR3 loop reads CASSFDRGTYEQYF. In nucleotides, the CDR3 is TGTGCCAGCAGCTTTGATCGTGGGACCTACGAGCAGTACTTC.

V and J are TRBV30 and TRBJ2-1, with a weak D call TRBD2 (5 bases). This CDR3 has 15 amino acids. The V end was cut by 4 bases, the J end by 7 bases, with 20 bases between. CDR1 and CDR2 from the germline V gene are GTSNPN and SVGIG (reference sequence). The chain's CDR3 is CAWTMRASFTNEQFF. The CDR3 nucleotides are TGTGCCTGGACCATGAGGGCTAGCTTCACAAATGAGCAGTTCTTC.

V is TRBV6-1 and J is TRBJ1-6; D is perhaps TRBD1 (5 bases). The CDR3 loop spans 14 amino acids. Germline V CDR1 and CDR2: MNHNS, SASEGT. Trimming removed 6 bases from V and 6 bases from J, with 12 bases in between. The CDR3 DNA reads as TGTGCCAGCAGCCCTCGGGACCTTAATTCACCCCTCCACTTT. This codes for CASSPRDLNSPLHF.

The rearrangement joins TRBV2 to TRBJ2-1; no firm D call. CDR3 size: 17 residues. V was pared by 2 bases and J by 0 bases, with 14 bases between. The germline V gene encodes CDR1 SNHLY and CDR2 FYNNEI. CDR3 coding DNA: TGTGCCAGCAGTGAAAGCCAGCTTATGAGCTCCTACAATGAGCAGTTCTTC. Its translation: CASSESQLMSSYNEQFF.

The chain is built from TRBV6-5 and TRBJ1-1; D is ambiguous. The germline V gene encodes CDR1 MNHEY and CDR2 SVGAGI. V lost 6 bases and J 0 bases, leaving 14 bases between the germline ends. The CDR3 totals 15 residues. DNA of the CDR3: TGTGCCAGCAGCATAGACCAGGCTTTGAACACTGAAGCTTTCTTT. This codes for CASSIDQALNTEAFF.

The genes are TRBV28 and TRBJ2-3; a weak D match, TRBD2 (5 bases). With 4 bases removed from V and 0 bases from J, the gap between germline ends came to 32 bases. The CDR3 has 22 amino acids. Germline assignment: CDR1 MDHEN and CDR2 SYDVKM. The CDR3 here is CASSSILKSSIGSAASTDTQYF. DNA for the CDR3: TGTGCCAGCAGTTCAATACTAAAGTCTAGCATTGGTTCGGCGGCTAGCACAGATACGCAGTATTTT. The entire variable domain, with the rest obtained from reference TRBV28 and TRBJ2-3, is as follows: DVKVTQSSRYLVKRTGEKVFLECVQDMDHENMFWYRQDPGLGLRLIYFSYDVKMKEKGDIPEGYSVSREKKERFSLILESASTNQTSMYLCASSSILKSSIGSAASTDTQYFGPGTRLTVL.

In this sample, this clone turned up once. The chain employs TRBV5-4 and TRBJ2-1, with unresolved D. CDR1 and CDR2 from the germline V gene are SGHNT and YYREEE (reference sequence). CDR3 length: 17 amino acids. Trimming stripped 4 bases from V and 2 bases from J, with 19 bases between. In DNA form, the CDR3 reads TGTGCCAGCAGCCCCGACGTCCTTCGGAGCCCCTACAATGAGCAGTTCTTC. It yields the protein CASSPDVLRSPYNEQFF.

This sequence joins TRBV27 and TRBJ1-2; 9 bases agree with TRBD1. This CDR3 contains 13 residues. CDR1 is MNHEY and CDR2 is SMNVEV in the germline V gene (reference sequence). V gave up 6 bases and J gave up 5 bases; unmatched junction bases: 4. In nucleotides, the CDR3 is TGTGCCAGCAGACAGGGGGCAGGGTATGGCTACACCTTC. The encoded protein is CASRQGAGYGYTF.

The chain couples TRBV5-6 to TRBJ1-5; D not certain. Per germline, CDR1 SGHDT and CDR2 YYEEEE. The CDR3 has 14 amino acids. Trimming took 1 base from V and 4 from J, leaving 9 bases between them. The CDR3 DNA follows: TGTGCCAGCAGCTTGAACGGGGTTAATCAGCCCCAGCATTTT. Amino acids: CASSLNGVNQPQHF.

This chain uses TRBV6-6 with TRBJ2-3; 9 bases are a match to TRBD2. The CDR3 covers 16 residues. Germline CDR1 MNHNY, CDR2 SVGAGI (reference sequence). The ends lost 2 bases at V and 7 bases at J; junction bases unmatched: 10. The CDR3 region has the DNA TGTGCCAGCAGTTACAGACTAGCGGCGATCTTAAATACGCAGTATTTT. Protein: CASSYRLAAILNTQYF.

The V call is TRBV5-1, the J call TRBJ2-1, with D possibly being TRBD1 (6 bases). Germline V gives CDR1 SGHRS, CDR2 YFSETQ. This CDR3 region has 13 residues. Trimming pared 4 bases from V and 5 bases from J, leaving 10 bases between. The CDR3 is CASSTDRNNEQFF. CDR3 nucleotides: TGCGCCAGCAGCACGGACAGAAACAATGAGCAGTTCTTC. Full variable domain (outside the CDR3, taken from reference TRBV5-1 and TRBJ2-1): KAGVTQTPRYLIKTRGQQVTLSCSPISGHRSVSWYQQTPGQGLQFLFEYFSETQRNKGNFPGRFSGRQFSNSRSEMNVSTLELGDSALYLCASSTDRNNEQFFGPGTRLTVL.

The V and J genes are TRBV30 and TRBJ2-3, with a possible D match to TRBD1 (6 bases). The CDR3 runs to 14 residues. In germline, CDR1 is GTSNPN, CDR2 SVGIG (reference sequence). V gave up 3 bases and J gave up 5 bases, with 15 bases separating them. The DNA of the CDR3 is TGTGCCTGGAGGACAGGCCCCTTCGGAGATACGCAGTATTTT. It codes for CAWRTGPFGDTQYF.

The chain is built from TRBV7-3 and TRBJ1-2; D remains ambiguous. The CDR3 has 9 amino acids. The V and J ends lost 5 bases and 13 bases respectively, with 8 bases between them. Germline CDR1 is SGHTA and CDR2 is FQGTGA. The CDR3 protein is CASSPPLTF. The DNA for the CDR3 is TGTGCCAGCAGCCCCCCCCTCACCTTC.

The gene calls are TRBV13 and TRBJ2-7, with 7 bases aligning to TRBD2. Germline V gene sequence: CDR1 PRHDT, CDR2 FYEKMQ (reference sequence). V dropped 5 bases and J dropped 0; count of bases not matched to a gene: 13. The CDR3 runs 17 residues. Here the CDR3 reads CASSLRASGKSSYEQYF. The CDR3 DNA reads TGTGCCAGCAGCCTACGGGCTAGCGGAAAAAGCTCCTACGAGCAGTACTTC.

Comments on this clone: Likely a read error: the CDR3 ends without its conserved phenylalanine or tryptophan. The rearrangement joins TRBV6-1 to TRBJ1-2, with unresolved D. In germline, CDR1 is MNHNS, CDR2 SASEGT. The CDR3 covers 18 residues. Deletions cut 2 bases from V and 0 bases from J, with 19 bases between. CDR3 bases: TGTGCCAGCAGTGAATTCCTTTCCTTACGGGGTTCTAACTATGGCTACACCCTC. It translates to CASSEFLSLRGSNYGYTL.

This chain links TRBV11-3 with TRBJ2-1; 10 bases map to TRBD2. Losses at the gene ends were 0 bases for V and 8 bases for J; bases not matched to a gene: 16. The CDR3 has 19 amino acids. CDR1 is SGHNT and CDR2 is YENEEA in the germline V gene. CDR3 coding DNA: TGTGCCAGCAGCTTAGATGAGCTCGGAGCGGGGGGGGCCCCTCATGAGCAGTTCTTC. It yields the protein CASSLDELGAGGAPHEQFF.

The chain is built from TRBV27 and TRBJ2-2, with 10 bases lining up with TRBD2. Germline assignment: CDR1 MNHEY and CDR2 SMNVEV (reference sequence). The ends lost 6 bases at V and 5 bases at J; junction bases unmatched: 3. The length of the CDR3 is 14 residues. DNA for the CDR3: TGTGCCAGCAGGCCGGGACTAGCGACCGGGGAGCTGTTTTTT. Protein sequence: CASRPGLATGELFF.

The chain carries TRBV7-6 and TRBJ2-1, with 10 nucleotides matching TRBD2. Germline V CDR1 and CDR2: SGHVS, FNYEAQ. This CDR3 is 15 amino acids long. V was clipped by 1 base and J by 4 bases; unmatched bases: 1. Here the CDR3 reads CASSLGTSGYNEQFF. CDR3 bases: TGTGCCAGCAGCTTAGGGACTAGCGGTTACAATGAGCAGTTCTTC.

This chain links TRBV18 with TRBJ2-6; a weak D match, TRBD1 (6 bases). V lost 3 bases and J 4 bases, leaving 16 bases between the germline ends. This CDR3 spans 17 amino acids. The germline V gene has CDR1 KGHSH and CDR2 LQKENI. Written as DNA, the CDR3 is TGTGCCAGCTCACCCGACGCAGGGGCGTACGGGGCCAACGTCCTGACTTTC. Translation: CASSPDAGAYGANVLTF.

The chain joins TRBV9 to TRBJ1-5; D is possibly TRBD1 (5 bases). The germline V and J ends were trimmed by 0 bases and 4 bases, with 8 bases remaining between them. This CDR3 has 14 amino acids. The germline V gene encodes CDR1 SGDLS and CDR2 YYNGEE. The CDR3 loop is CASSVGGPNQPQHF. CDR3 nucleotides: TGTGCCAGCAGCGTAGGGGGCCCGAATCAGCCCCAGCATTTT. The whole variable domain, remainder taken from reference TRBV9 and TRBJ1-5, is DSGVTQTPKHLITATGQRVTLRCSPRSGDLSVYWYQQSLDQGLQFLIQYYNGEERAKGNILERFSAQQFPDLHSELNLSSLELGDSALYFCASSVGGPNQPQHFGDGTRLSIL.